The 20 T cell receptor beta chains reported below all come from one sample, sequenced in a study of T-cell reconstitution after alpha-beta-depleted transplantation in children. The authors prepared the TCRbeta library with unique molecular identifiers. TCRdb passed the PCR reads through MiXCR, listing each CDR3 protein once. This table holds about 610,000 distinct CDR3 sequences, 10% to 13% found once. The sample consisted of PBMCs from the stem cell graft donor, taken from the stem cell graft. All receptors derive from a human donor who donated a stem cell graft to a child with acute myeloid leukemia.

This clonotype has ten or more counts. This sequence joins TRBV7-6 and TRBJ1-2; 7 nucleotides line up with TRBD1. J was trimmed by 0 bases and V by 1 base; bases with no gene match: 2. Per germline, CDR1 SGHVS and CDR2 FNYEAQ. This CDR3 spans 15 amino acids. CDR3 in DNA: TGTGCCAGCAGCTTAGGAACAGGGGCTAACTATGGCTACACCTTC. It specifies CASSLGTGANYGYTF. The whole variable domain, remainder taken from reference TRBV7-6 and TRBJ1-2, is GAGVSQSPRYKVTKRGQDVALRCDPISGHVSLYWYRQALGQGPEFLTYFNYEAQQDKSGLPNDRFSAERPEGSISTLTIQRTEQRDSAMYRCASSLGTGANYGYTFGSGTRLTVV.

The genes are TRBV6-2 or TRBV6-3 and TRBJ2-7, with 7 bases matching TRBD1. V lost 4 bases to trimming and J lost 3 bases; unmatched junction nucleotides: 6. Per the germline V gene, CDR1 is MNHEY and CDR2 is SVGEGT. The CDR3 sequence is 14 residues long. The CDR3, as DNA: TGTGCCAGCAGTTGGGGGACAGACTTCTACGAGCAGTACTTC. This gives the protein CASSWGTDFYEQYF.

CDR3 in amino acids: CASSEDAGVSTDTQYF. The CDR3 DNA follows: TGTGCCAGCAGTGAAGATGCGGGGGTCAGCACAGATACGCAGTATTTT. The rearrangement uses TRBV2 and TRBJ2-3; 7 nucleotides agree with TRBD2. Germline loops: CDR1 SNHLY, CDR2 FYNNEI. Trimming cost V 1 base and J 0 bases; bases outside gene matches: 4. This CDR3 is built from 16 residues.

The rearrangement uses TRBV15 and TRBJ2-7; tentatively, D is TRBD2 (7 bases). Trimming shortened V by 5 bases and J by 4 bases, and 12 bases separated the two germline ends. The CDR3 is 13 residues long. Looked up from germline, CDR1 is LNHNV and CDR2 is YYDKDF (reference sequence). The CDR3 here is CATSRGAFYEQYF. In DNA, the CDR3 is TGTGCCACCAGCCGGGGGGCCTTTTACGAGCAGTACTTC.

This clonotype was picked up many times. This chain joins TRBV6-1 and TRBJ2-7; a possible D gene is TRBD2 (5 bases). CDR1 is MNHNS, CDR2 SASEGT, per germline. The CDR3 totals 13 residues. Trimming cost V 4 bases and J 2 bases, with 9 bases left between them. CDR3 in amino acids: CASSALLAYEQYF. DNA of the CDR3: TGTGCCAGCAGTGCCTTACTAGCCTACGAGCAGTACTTC.

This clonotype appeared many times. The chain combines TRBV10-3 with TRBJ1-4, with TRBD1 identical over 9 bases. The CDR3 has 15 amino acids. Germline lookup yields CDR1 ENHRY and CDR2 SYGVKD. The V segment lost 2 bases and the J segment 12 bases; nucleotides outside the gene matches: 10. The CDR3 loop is CAISEPRQGGGQLFF. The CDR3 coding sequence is TGTGCCATCAGTGAGCCTCGACAGGGGGGCGGACAACTGTTTTTT.

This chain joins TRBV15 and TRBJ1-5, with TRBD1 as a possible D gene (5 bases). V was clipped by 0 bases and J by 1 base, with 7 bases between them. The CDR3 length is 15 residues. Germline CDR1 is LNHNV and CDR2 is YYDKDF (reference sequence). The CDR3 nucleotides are TGTGCCACCAGCAGAGAACAGGCGAGCAATCAGCCCCAGCATTTT. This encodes CATSREQASNQPQHF.

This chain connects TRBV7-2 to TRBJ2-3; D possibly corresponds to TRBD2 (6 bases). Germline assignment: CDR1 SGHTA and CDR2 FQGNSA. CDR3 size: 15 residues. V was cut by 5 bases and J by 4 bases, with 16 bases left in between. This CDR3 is CASSPRLAPSDTQYF. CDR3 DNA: TGTGCCAGCAGCCCCCGGCTAGCGCCTTCAGATACGCAGTATTTT.

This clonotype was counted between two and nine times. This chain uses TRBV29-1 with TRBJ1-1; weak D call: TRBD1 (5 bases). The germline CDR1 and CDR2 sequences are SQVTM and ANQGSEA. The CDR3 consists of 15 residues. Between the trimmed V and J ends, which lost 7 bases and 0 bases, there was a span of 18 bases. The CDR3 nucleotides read TGCAGCGGCGGGACTTACGAACACATGAACACTGAAGCTTTCTTT. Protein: CSGGTYEHMNTEAFF.

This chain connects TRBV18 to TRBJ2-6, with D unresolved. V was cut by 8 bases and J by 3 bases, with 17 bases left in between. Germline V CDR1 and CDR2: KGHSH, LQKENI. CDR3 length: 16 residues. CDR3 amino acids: CASAQNVGYGANVLTF. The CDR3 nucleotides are TGTGCCAGCGCTCAAAACGTAGGGTATGGGGCCAACGTCCTGACTTTC.

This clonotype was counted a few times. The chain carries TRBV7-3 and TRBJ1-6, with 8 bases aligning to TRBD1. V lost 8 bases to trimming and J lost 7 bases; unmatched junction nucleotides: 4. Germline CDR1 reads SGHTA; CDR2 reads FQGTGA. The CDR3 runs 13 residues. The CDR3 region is CASGQGANSPLHF. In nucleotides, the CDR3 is TGTGCCAGCGGGCAGGGGGCAAATTCACCCCTCCACTTT.

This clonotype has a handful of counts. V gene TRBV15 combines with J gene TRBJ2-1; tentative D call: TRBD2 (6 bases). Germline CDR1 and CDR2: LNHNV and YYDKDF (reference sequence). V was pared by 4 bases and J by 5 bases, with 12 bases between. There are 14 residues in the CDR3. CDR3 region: CATSIPTSNNEQFF. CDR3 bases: TGTGCCACCAGCATCCCGACTAGTAACAATGAGCAGTTCTTC. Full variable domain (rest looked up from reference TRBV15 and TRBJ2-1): DAMVIQNPRYQVTQFGKPVTLSCSQTLNHNVMYWYQQKSSQAPKLLFHYYDKDFNNEADTPDNFQSRRPNTSFCFLDIRSPGLGDTAMYLCATSIPTSNNEQFFGPGTRLTVL.

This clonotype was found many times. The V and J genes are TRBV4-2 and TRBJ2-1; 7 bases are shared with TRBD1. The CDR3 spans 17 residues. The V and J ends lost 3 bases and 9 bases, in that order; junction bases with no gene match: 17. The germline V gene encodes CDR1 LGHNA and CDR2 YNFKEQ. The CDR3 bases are TGTGCCAGCAGCCAGGCGTTGGGACAGACCACCTATCCTGAGCAGTTCTTC. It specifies CASSQALGQTTYPEQFF.

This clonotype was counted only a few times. The DNA of the CDR3 is TGTGCCACGTGTGGCGGGTCCTATAATTCACCCCTCCACTTT. Its protein product is CATCGGSYNSPLHF. V usage is TRBV6-5 and J usage is TRBJ1-6; D is undetermined. This CDR3 has 14 residues. Per germline, CDR1 MNHEY and CDR2 SVGAGI. Trimming removed 10 bases at V and 1 base at J, with 11 bases between.

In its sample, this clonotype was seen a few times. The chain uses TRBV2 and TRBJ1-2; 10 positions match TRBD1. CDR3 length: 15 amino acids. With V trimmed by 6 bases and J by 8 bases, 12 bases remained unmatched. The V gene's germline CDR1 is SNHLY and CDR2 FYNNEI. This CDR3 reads CASRLMGQGRGGYTF. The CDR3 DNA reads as TGTGCCAGCAGGCTAATGGGACAGGGGCGAGGCGGCTACACCTTC.

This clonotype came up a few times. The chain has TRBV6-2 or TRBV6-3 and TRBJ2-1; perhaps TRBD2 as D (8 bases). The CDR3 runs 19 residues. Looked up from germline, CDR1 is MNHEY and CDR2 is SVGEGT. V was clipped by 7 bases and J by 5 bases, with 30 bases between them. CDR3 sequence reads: CASNKRQGLDSGAHNEQFF. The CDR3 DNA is TGTGCCAGCAATAAACGACAGGGCCTGGATAGCGGGGCCCACAATGAGCAGTTCTTC.

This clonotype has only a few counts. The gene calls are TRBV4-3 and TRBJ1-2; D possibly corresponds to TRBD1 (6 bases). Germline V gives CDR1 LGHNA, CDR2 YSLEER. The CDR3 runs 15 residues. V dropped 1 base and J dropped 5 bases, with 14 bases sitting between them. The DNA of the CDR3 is TGCGCCAGCAGCCAAGGGATTACAGGGAAGTATGGCTACACCTTC. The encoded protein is CASSQGITGKYGYTF.

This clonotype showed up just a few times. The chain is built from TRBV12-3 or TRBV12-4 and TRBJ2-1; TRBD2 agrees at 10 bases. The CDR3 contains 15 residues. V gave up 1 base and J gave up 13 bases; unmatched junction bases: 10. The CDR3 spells CASSLGTSGLVEQFF. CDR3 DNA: TGTGCCAGCAGTTTAGGGACTAGCGGATTGGTTGAACAGTTCTTC.

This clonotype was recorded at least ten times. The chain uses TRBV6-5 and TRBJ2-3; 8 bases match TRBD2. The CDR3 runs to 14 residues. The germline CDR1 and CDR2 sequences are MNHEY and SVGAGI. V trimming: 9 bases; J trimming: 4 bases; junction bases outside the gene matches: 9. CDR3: CASQRERLADTQYF. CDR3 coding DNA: TGTGCCAGTCAGCGGGAGAGGCTGGCAGATACGCAGTATTTT.

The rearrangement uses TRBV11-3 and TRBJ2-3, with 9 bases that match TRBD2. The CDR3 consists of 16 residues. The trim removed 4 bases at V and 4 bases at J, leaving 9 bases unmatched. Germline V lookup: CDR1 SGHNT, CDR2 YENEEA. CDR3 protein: CASSSRAGGMADTQYF. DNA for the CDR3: TGTGCCAGCAGCTCACGAGCGGGAGGAATGGCAGATACGCAGTATTTT. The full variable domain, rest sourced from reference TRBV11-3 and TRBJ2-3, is EAGVVQSPRYKIIEKKQPVAFWCNPISGHNTLYWYLQNLGQGPELLIRYENEEAVDDSQLPKDRFSAERLKGVDSTLKIQPAELGDSAVYLCASSSRAGGMADTQYFGPGTRLTVL.